The rows below give T cell receptor beta chains drawn from one sample of a study of T cell repertoires in cytomegalovirus infection. TCRdb recomputed calls from the reads with MiXCR, one row per CDR3 protein. Of more than 200,000 distinct CDR3 sequences listed, roughly 9% are singletons. The sequenced material came from PBMCs. The receptors originated from a human donor in good health (CMV status not recorded). Some clones in this sample may be carry-over from other donors' samples. The CDR3 runs from the conserved cysteine through the conserved F or W.

v_call: TRBV20-1
cdr3_aa: CSARDRLERGYGYTF

v_call: TRBV19
cdr3_aa: CASQRTVNQPQHF

v_call: TRBV11-3
cdr3_aa: CASRAEGRAEQYF

v_call: TRBV5-5
cdr3_aa: CASSFQTGRTQETQYF

v_call: TRBV12-3/TRBV12-4
cdr3_aa: CASSFSGRGYEQYF

v_call: TRBV5-1
cdr3_aa: CASSLARRTGYGYTF

v_call: TRBV7-2
cdr3_aa: CASSLKTSNTGELFF

v_call: TRBV20-1
cdr3_aa: CSARVNRGQPQHF

v_call: TRBV9
cdr3_aa: CASSVTSNTEAFF

v_call: TRBV7-8
cdr3_aa: CASSVGTVYPGGGYTF

v_call: TRBV19
cdr3_aa: CASSTSWTSETQYF

v_call: TRBV20-1
cdr3_aa: CSARVAAGSFYNEQFF

v_call: TRBV28
cdr3_aa: CASRRGRDRAYEQYF

v_call: TRBV7-2
cdr3_aa: CASSLVFDGTGASVGGNTIYF

v_call: TRBV7-2
cdr3_aa: CASRGLGTPRNNEQFF

v_call: TRBV7-8
cdr3_aa: CASSLPRREIEGEQYF

v_call: TRBV7-2
cdr3_aa: CASSISDRAGQETQYF

v_call: TRBV7-2
cdr3_aa: CASSHGSGRGGDTQYF

v_call: TRBV7-2
cdr3_aa: CASSSQGRGYEQYF

v_call: TRBV7-2
cdr3_aa: CASSLADTTEAFF

v_call: TRBV25-1
cdr3_aa: CASSDVEEGLGYTF

v_call: TRBV28
cdr3_aa: CASSPGVNQPQHF

v_call: TRBV7-9
cdr3_aa: CASSSGTGGGEKLFF

v_call: TRBV12-3/TRBV12-4
cdr3_aa: CASSFRGNRGGQTLYGYTF

v_call: TRBV7-3
cdr3_aa: CASSPQPSGEQFF

v_call: TRBV7-2
cdr3_aa: CASSLAAARQETQYF

v_call: TRBV7-8
cdr3_aa: CASLEEPRIGDEQFF

v_call: TRBV7-2
cdr3_aa: CASSPDWGNSPLHF

v_call: TRBV12-3/TRBV12-4
cdr3_aa: CASNSARGQGATEAFF

v_call: TRBV18
cdr3_aa: CASSPRGVDTEAFF

v_call: TRBV12-3/TRBV12-4
cdr3_aa: CASSLAGMKPQHF

v_call: TRBV20-1
cdr3_aa: CSARGQGWYEQNF

v_call: TRBV7-2
cdr3_aa: CASSSQKTWAQHF

v_call: TRBV7-2
cdr3_aa: CASSLWGPNEKLFF

v_call: TRBV30
cdr3_aa: CAWNRGLHGQPQHF

v_call: TRBV9
cdr3_aa: CASSPWGGEDNSPLHF

v_call: TRBV15
cdr3_aa: CATSRDPNYEQYF

v_call: TRBV5-4
cdr3_aa: CASSLATSPGELFF

v_call: TRBV19
cdr3_aa: CATSGTGGPYGAQHF

v_call: TRBV20-1
cdr3_aa: CSASRGSNQPQHF

v_call: TRBV6-2/TRBV6-3
cdr3_aa: CASTNSGLAKNIQYF

v_call: TRBV11-2
cdr3_aa: CASSMTSAYNEQFF

v_call: TRBV7-2
cdr3_aa: CASSYTSGRLSYEQYF

v_call: TRBV6-2/TRBV6-3
cdr3_aa: CASIQPGGRTEAFF

v_call: TRBV7-2
cdr3_aa: CASSFNDFYEQYF

v_call: TRBV7-9
cdr3_aa: CASSRTGTGIGHQPQHF

v_call: TRBV12-5
cdr3_aa: CASGTDRLPSGYTF

v_call: TRBV7-2
cdr3_aa: CASSQTGGSGNSPLHF

v_call: TRBV28
cdr3_aa: CATSFFGGYTF

v_call: TRBV19
cdr3_aa: CASSISRGSANEKLFF

v_call: TRBV7-8
cdr3_aa: CASSPDLARRNSPLHF

v_call: TRBV11-1
cdr3_aa: CASSSTDTPNSPLHF

v_call: TRBV7-8
cdr3_aa: CASSLVTLSNTGELFF